This T cell receptor (beta chain) was identified in a study of blood T cell repertoires in COVID-19. Repertoires were generated with immunoSEQ multiplex PCR, while TCRdb's copy carries only in-frame clones and drops some. The sample lists roughly 75,000 clones, roughly nine tenths occurring once. Germline CDR1 is SGHRS and CDR2 is YFSETQ. The trim removed 4 bases at V and 3 bases at J, leaving 9 bases unmatched. This CDR3 contains 16 residues. The sequencing input was peripheral blood. The V gene is TRBV5-1, the J gene TRBJ1-4; 7 nucleotides agree with TRBD1. This sequence originates from a man older than 75 in a cohort sampled during active COVID-19. CDR3 amino acids: CASSHGTVKANEKLFF. CDR3 coding DNA: TGCGCCAGCAGCCACGGGACAGTAAAGGCTAATGAAAAACTGTTTTTT. Combining the CDR3 with reference TRBV5-1 and TRBJ1-4 gives the whole variable domain KAGVTQTPRYLIKTRGQQVTLSCSPISGHRSVSWYQQTPGQGLQFLFEYFSETQRNKGNFPGRFSGRQFSNSRSEMNVSTLELGDSALYLCASSHGTVKANEKLFFGSGTQLSVL.